This T cell receptor beta chain was observed in a study of cytomegalovirus exposure and HLA in healthy donors. Overall study results and limits: Published work reported that the classifier diagnosed cytomegalovirus status with high specificity and sensitivity. According to a subsequent analysis, TCR clusters identified in the first cohort showed a tendency to co-occur across the approximately 130 validation repertoires. While the bulk of TCR sequences proved rare, some public TCRs turned up in many donors. It was 150 or so TCR beta chains that were listed as cytomegalovirus-associated.

Deletions cut 2 bases from V and 2 bases from J, with 7 bases between. From germline, CDR1 is SEHNR and CDR2 FQNEAQ (reference sequence). The CDR3 spans 15 residues. In the case of this clone: Its specificity is unknown.

The table came from immunoSEQ multiplex PCR; TCRdb's copy has only in-frame clones and leaves some out. This repertoire shows over 150,000 clones, less than 90% found once; its top ten account for 5.5% to 6%. The chain joins TRBV7-9 to TRBJ2-6; a possible D gene is TRBD1 (6 bases). The sequence was obtained from a woman in her 30s in good health and CMV-seronegative. Sequenced: PBMCs. The CDR3: CASSLSGAGANVLTF. The CDR3, as DNA: TGTGCCAGCAGCTTATCAGGGGCTGGGGCCAACGTCCTGACTTTC.